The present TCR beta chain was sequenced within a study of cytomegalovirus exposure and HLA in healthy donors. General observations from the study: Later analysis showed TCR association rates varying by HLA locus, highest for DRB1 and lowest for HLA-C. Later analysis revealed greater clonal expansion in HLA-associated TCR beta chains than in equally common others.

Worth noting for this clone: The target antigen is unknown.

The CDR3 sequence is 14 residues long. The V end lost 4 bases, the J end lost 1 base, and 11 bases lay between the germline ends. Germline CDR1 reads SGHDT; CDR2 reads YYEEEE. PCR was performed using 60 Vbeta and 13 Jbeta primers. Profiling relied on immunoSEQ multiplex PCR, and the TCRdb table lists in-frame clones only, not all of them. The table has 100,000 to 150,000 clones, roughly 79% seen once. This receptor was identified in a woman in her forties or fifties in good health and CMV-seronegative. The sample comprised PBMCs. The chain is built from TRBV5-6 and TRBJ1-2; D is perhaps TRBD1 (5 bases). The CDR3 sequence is CASSAIRDNYGYTF. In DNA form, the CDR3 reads TGTGCCAGCAGCGCAATCAGGGATAACTATGGCTACACCTTC.